The present entry profiles one TCR beta chain with its context. Antigen unknown. The ends lost 3 bases at V and 1 base at J; junction bases unmatched: 7. This CDR3 spans 17 amino acids. Germline-derived CDR1 and CDR2 are LGHDT and YNNKEL (reference sequence). The sample originates from a study of post-analysis software for immune sequencing data. Findings of the study overall: The five TRBV segments detected at higher frequency in patients than in controls included TRBV5-6, TRBV5-1 and TRBV20-1. Normalized Chao1 diversity was significantly lower in multiple sclerosis patients than in controls.

Unique molecular identifiers had been added to the TCR beta cDNA libraries. TCRdb redid the calling of the PCR reads with MiXCR, one entry per CDR3 protein. The sample has about 540,000 distinct CDR3 sequences; approximately 34% are singletons. The V call is TRBV3-1, the J call TRBJ1-5; 9 positions match TRBD1. This sequence was found in a girl aged 2 to 17 with multiple sclerosis. The sequenced material came from blood. The CDR3 is CASSQMGQGQSNQPQHF. The DNA of the CDR3 is TGTGCCAGCAGCCAGATGGGACAGGGCCAAAGCAATCAGCCCCAGCATTTT. The variable domain in full, completed from reference TRBV3-1 and TRBJ1-5, reads DTAVSQTPKYLVTQMGNDKSIKCEQNLGHDTMYWYKQDSKKFLKIMFSYNNKELIINETVPNRFSPKSPDKAHLNLHINSLELGDSAVYFCASSQMGQGQSNQPQHFGDGTRLSIL.